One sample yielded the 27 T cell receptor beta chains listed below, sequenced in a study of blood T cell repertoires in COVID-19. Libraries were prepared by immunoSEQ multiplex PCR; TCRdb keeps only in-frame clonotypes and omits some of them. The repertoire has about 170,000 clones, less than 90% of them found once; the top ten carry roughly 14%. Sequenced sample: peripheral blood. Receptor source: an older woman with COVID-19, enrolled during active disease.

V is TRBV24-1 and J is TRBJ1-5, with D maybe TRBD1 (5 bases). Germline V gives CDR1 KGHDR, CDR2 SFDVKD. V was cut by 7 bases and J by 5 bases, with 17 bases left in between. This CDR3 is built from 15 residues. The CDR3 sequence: CATSEGGVGDQPQHF. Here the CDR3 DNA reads TGTGCCACCAGCGAAGGAGGGGTGGGAGATCAGCCCCAGCATTTT.

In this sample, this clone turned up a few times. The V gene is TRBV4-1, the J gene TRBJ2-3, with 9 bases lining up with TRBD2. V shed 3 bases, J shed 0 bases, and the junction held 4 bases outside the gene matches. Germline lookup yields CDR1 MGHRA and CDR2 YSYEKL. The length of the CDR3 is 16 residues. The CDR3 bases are TGCGCCAGCAGCCAGGTTAGCGGGGGAAGCACAGATACGCAGTATTTT. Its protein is CASSQVSGGSTDTQYF.

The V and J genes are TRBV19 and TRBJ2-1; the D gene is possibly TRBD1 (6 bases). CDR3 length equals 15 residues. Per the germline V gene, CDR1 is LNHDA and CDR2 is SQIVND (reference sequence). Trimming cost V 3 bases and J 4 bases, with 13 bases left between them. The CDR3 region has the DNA TGTGCCAGTAGTATTATCCAGGGGCTTTACAATGAGCAGTTCTTC. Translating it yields CASSIIQGLYNEQFF. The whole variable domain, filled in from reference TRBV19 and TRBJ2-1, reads DGGITQSPKYLFRKEGQNVTLSCEQNLNHDAMYWYRQDPGQGLRLIYYSQIVNDFQKGDIAEGYSVSREKKESFPLTVTSAQKNPTAFYLCASSIIQGLYNEQFFGPGTRLTVL.

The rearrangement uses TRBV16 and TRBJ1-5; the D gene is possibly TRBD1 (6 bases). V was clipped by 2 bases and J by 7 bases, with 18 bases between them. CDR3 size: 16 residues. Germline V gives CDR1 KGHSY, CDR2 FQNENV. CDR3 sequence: CASSQPQGFKGQPQHF. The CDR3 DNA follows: TGTGCCAGCAGCCAACCGCAGGGGTTTAAAGGACAGCCCCAGCATTTT.

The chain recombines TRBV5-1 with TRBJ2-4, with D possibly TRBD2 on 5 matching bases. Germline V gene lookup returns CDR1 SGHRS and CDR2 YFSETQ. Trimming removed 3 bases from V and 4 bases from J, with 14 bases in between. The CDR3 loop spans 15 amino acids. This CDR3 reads CASSWTAGEKNIQYF. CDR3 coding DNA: TGCGCCAGCAGCTGGACCGCCGGGGAGAAAAACATTCAGTACTTC.

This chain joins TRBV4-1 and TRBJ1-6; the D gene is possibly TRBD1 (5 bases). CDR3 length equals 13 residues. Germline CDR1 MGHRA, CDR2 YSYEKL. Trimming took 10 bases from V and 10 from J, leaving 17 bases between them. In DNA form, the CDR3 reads TGCGCCACCTCAGAAGGGGAAGGGTCACCCCTCCACTTT. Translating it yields CATSEGEGSPLHF.

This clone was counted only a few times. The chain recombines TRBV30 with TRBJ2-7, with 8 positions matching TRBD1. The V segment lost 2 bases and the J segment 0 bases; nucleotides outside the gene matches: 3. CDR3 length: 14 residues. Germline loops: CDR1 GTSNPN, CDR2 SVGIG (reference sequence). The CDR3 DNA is TGTGCCTGGAGTTCCACAGGGGGCTCCTACGAGCAGTACTTC. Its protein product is CAWSSTGGSYEQYF.

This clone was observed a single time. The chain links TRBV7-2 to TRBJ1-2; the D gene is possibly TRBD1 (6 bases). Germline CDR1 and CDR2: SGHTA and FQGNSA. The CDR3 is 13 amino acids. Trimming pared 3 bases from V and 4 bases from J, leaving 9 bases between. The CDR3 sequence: CASSLGASYGYTF. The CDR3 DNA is TGTGCCAGCAGCTTGGGGGCTTCCTATGGCTACACCTTC.

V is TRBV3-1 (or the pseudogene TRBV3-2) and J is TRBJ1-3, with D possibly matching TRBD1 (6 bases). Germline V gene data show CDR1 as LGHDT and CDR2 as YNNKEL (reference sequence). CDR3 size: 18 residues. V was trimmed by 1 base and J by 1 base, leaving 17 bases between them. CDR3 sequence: CASSQGPQGISSGNTIYF. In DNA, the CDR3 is TGTGCCAGCAGCCAAGGCCCACAGGGTATCTCTTCTGGAAACACCATATATTTT.

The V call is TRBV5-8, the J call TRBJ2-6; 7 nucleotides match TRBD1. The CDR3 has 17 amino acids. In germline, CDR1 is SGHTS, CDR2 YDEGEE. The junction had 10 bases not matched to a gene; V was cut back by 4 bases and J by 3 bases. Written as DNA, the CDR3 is TGTGCCAGCAGCACTTACAGGGGATTGGGTGGGGCCAACGTCCTGACTTTC. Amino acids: CASSTYRGLGGANVLTF.

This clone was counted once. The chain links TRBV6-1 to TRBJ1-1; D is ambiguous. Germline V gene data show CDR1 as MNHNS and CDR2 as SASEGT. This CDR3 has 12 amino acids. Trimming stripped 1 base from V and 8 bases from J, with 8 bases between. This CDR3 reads CASSEGHSEAFF. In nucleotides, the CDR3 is TGTGCCAGCAGTGAAGGGCACAGCGAAGCTTTCTTT.

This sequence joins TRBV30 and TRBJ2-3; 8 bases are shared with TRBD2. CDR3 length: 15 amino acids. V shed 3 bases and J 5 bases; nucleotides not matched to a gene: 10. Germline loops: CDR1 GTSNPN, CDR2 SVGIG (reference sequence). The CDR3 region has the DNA TGTGCCTGGAGCCGGGGGGGCGGCATCGGAGATACGCAGTATTTT. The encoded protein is CAWSRGGGIGDTQYF.

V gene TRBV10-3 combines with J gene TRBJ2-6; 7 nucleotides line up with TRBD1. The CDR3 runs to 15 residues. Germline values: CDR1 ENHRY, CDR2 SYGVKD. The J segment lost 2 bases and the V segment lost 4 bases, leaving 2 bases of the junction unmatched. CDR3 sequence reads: CAISGQGAGANVLTF. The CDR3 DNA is TGTGCCATCAGTGGACAGGGCGCTGGGGCCAACGTCCTGACTTTC.

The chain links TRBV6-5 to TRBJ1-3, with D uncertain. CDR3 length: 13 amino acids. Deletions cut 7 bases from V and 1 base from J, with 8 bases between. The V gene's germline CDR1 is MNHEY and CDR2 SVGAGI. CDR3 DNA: TGTGCCAGCACCACCGCGTCTGGAAACACCATATATTTT. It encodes CASTTASGNTIYF.

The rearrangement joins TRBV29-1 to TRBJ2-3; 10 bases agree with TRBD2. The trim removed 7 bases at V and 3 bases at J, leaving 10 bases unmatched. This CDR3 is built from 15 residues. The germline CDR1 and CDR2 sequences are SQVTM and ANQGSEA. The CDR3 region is CSANSGRYGTDTQYF. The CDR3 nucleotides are TGCAGCGCCAATAGCGGGAGGTATGGGACAGATACGCAGTATTTT.

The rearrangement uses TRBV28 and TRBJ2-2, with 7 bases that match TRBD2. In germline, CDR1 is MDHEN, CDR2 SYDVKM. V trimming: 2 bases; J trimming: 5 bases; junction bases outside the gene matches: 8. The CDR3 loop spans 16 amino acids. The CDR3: CASSLTDSRGTGELFF. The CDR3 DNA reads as TGTGCCAGCAGTTTAACAGATTCGCGGGGGACCGGGGAGCTGTTTTTT.

CDR3 sequence reads: CASSLARLAGNEQFF. In DNA, the CDR3 is TGTGCCAGCAGCTTAGCTAGGCTAGCGGGGAATGAGCAGTTCTTC. The chain employs TRBV7-2 and TRBJ2-1, with TRBD2 matching 9 bases. The CDR3 has 15 residues. In germline, CDR1 is SGHTA, CDR2 FQGNSA. The V and J ends lost 0 bases and 7 bases, in that order; junction bases with no gene match: 4.

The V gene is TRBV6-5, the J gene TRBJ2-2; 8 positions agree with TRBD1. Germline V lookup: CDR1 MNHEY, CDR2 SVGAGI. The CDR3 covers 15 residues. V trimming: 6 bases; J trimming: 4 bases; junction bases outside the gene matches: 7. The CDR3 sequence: CASRRTGSGTGELFF. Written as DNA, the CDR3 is TGTGCCAGCAGGAGGACAGGGTCGGGCACCGGGGAGCTGTTTTTT.

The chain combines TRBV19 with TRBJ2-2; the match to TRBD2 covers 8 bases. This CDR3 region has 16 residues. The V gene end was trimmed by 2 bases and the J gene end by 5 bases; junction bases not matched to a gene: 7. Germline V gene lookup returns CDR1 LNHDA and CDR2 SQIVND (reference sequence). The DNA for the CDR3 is TGTGCCAGTAGTATACCCTCGGCTAGCGGGACCGGGGAGCTGTTTTTT. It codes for CASSIPSASGTGELFF.

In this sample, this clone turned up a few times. The CDR3 sequence is CASSSPGFSRRGYTF. Written as DNA, the CDR3 is TGTGCCAGCAGCTCCCCAGGGTTCTCCCGGAGAGGCTACACCTTC. The gene calls are TRBV5-6 and TRBJ1-2; D is possibly TRBD1 (5 bases). The CDR3 is 15 residues long. CDR1 and CDR2 (germline): SGHDT, YYEEEE. V lost 3 bases, J lost 8 bases, and 20 bases lay in between. The entire variable domain, with the rest obtained from reference TRBV5-6 and TRBJ1-2, is as follows: DAGVTQSPTHLIKTRGQQVTLRCSPKSGHDTVSWYQQALGQGPQFIFQYYEEEERQRGNFPDRFSGHQFPNYSSELNVNALLLGDSALYLCASSSPGFSRRGYTFGSGTRLTVV.

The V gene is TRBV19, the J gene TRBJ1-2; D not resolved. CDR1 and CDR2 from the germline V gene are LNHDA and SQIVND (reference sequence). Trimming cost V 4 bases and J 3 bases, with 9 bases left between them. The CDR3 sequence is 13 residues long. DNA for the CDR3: TGTGCCAGTAGTAACGCAGATTACTATGGCTACACCTTC. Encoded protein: CASSNADYYGYTF.

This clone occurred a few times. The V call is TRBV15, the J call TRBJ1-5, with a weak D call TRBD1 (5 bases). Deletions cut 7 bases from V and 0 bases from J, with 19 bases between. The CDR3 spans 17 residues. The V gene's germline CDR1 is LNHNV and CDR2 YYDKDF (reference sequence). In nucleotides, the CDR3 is TGTGCCACCAACTACGAGAGCGCGGGGGTTAGCAATCAGCCCCAGCATTTT. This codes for CATNYESAGVSNQPQHF.

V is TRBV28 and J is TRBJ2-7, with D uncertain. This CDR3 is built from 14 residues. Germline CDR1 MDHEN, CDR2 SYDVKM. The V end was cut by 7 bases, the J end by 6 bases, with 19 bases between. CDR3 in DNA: TGTGCCAGCACCCCCGGTTTGCGAGATCTCGAGCAGTACTTC. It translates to CASTPGLRDLEQYF.

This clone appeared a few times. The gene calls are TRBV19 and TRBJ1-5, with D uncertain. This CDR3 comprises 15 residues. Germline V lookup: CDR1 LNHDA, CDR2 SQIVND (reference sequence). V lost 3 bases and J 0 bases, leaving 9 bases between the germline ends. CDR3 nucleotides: TGTGCCAGTAGTATCGAGGGTTATAGCAATCAGCCCCAGCATTTT. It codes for CASSIEGYSNQPQHF. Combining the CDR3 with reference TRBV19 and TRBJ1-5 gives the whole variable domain DGGITQSPKYLFRKEGQNVTLSCEQNLNHDAMYWYRQDPGQGLRLIYYSQIVNDFQKGDIAEGYSVSREKKESFPLTVTSAQKNPTAFYLCASSIEGYSNQPQHFGDGTRLSIL.

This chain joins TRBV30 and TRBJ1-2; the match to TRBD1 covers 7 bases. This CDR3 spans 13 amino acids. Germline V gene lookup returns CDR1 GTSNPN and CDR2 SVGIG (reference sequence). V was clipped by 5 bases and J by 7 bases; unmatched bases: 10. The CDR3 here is CAWEQGLVGGYTF. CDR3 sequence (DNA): TGTGCCTGGGAACAGGGGCTAGTTGGTGGCTACACCTTC.

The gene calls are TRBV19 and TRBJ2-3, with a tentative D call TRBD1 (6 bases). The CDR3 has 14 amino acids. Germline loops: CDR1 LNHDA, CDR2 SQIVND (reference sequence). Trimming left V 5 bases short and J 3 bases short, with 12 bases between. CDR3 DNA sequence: TGTGCCAGTAGTGCCTCTGACAGGACAGATACGCAGTATTTT. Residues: CASSASDRTDTQYF.

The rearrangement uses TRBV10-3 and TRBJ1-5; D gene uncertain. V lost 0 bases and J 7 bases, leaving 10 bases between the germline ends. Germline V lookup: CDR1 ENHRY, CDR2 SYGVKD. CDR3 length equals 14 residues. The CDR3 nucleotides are TGTGCCATCAGTGAGTCGCTTAGCGCCCAGCCCCAGCATTTT. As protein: CAISESLSAQPQHF.